The next 20 T cell receptor beta chains were all read from a single sample in a study of CD8+ T cells in alopecia areata. As to treatment: oral pan-JAK inhibitor, 5-10 mg twice daily. cDNA reverse transcribed from extracted RNA served as the sequencing template. The data were produced by immunoSEQ multiplex PCR, yet TCRdb's version contains in-frame clones alone and is incomplete. This sample has about 140,000 clones; approximately 80% occur once, and the top ten carry 25%. The sequencing used CD8+ T cells sorted from blood, collected at week 4, from a patient treated with tofacitinib. These receptors all come from a human donor with alopecia areata.

The chain combines TRBV10-3 with TRBJ2-1; the D gene is possibly TRBD2 (5 bases). This CDR3 is 13 amino acids long. Trimming cost V 4 bases and J 1 base, with 5 bases left between them. Looked up from germline, CDR1 is ENHRY and CDR2 is SYGVKD. The CDR3 sequence: CAISGTSYNEQFF. The CDR3 nucleotides are TGTGCCATCAGTGGGACTTCCTACAATGAGCAGTTCTTC.

With respect to this clone: One end of the junction is discordant with germline, which a read error may explain. V usage is TRBV7-7 and J usage is TRBJ2-3; no clear D gene. The CDR3 extends over 13 amino acids. In germline, CDR1 is SSHAT, CDR2 FNYEAQ (reference sequence). CDR3 amino acids: CASSLLSTDTQYF. The CDR3 nucleotides read TGTGCTAGCAGTTTACTTAGCACAGATACGCAGTATTTT.

This clone was detected a few times. The chain couples TRBV7-9 to TRBJ2-7; D gene uncertain. The germline V and J ends were trimmed by 0 bases and 4 bases, with 10 bases remaining between them. Germline CDR1 SEHNR, CDR2 FQNEAQ (reference sequence). The CDR3 extends over 14 amino acids. This CDR3 is CASSLAAIGYEQYF. In DNA, the CDR3 is TGTGCCAGCAGCTTAGCGGCTATCGGGTACGAGCAGTACTTC.

The gene calls are TRBV19 and TRBJ2-7; 7 nucleotides align to TRBD1. The CDR3 totals 14 residues. J lost 2 bases, V lost 4 bases, and 5 bases had no gene match. Germline values: CDR1 LNHDA, CDR2 SQIVND (reference sequence). The CDR3 bases are TGTGCCAGTAGTACAACGGGACAGCCCTACGAGCAGTACTTC. Its translation: CASSTTGQPYEQYF.

The chain employs TRBV5-1 and TRBJ2-3; TRBD2 agrees at 9 bases. The germline CDR1 and CDR2 sequences are SGHRS and YFSETQ. Trimming cost V 0 bases and J 4 bases; bases outside gene matches: 6. The CDR3 contains 16 residues. In DNA form, the CDR3 reads TGCGCCAGCAGCTTGGCGCGGGGGGGCCTGGCAGATACGCAGTATTTT. Its protein is CASSLARGGLADTQYF.

The chain couples TRBV29-1 to TRBJ2-7; D is uncertain. Germline lookup yields CDR1 SQVTM and CDR2 ANQGSEA. Trimming removed 4 bases from V and 3 bases from J, with 16 bases in between. The CDR3 is made up of 14 amino acids. CDR3 coding DNA: TGCAGCGTTGCCCCAAGTGGCATCTACTACGAGCAGTACTTC. Translating gives CSVAPSGIYYEQYF.

The rearrangement uses TRBV10-2 and TRBJ1-1; TRBD1 agrees at 9 bases. V lost 3 bases and J lost 11; bases outside the gene matches: 7. Germline CDR1 WSHSY, CDR2 SAAADI. The CDR3 has 13 residues. The chain's CDR3 is CASSDRTTGGAFF. For the CDR3, the DNA is TGCGCCAGCAGTGACCGCACGACAGGGGGGGCTTTCTTT.

Notes on this clone: A far larger clone is just one base off, so this is likely a read error. The J gene is TRBJ1-2, the V gene TRBV4-2; 8 bases are shared with TRBD1. Germline V CDR1 and CDR2: LGHNA, YNFKEQ. After removal of 0 bases from V and 5 bases from J, the junction contained 5 bases not matched to a gene. This CDR3 contains 15 residues. The CDR3, as DNA: TGTGCCAGCAGCCAAGATAGGACAGGGCAATATGGCTACACCTTC. It specifies CASSQDRTGQYGYTF.

The gene calls are TRBV7-9 and TRBJ2-7; D perhaps matches TRBD1 (6 bases). Germline CDR1 reads SEHNR; CDR2 reads FQNEAQ (reference sequence). V was cut by 6 bases and J by 7 bases, with 13 bases left in between. The CDR3 is 12 residues long. CDR3 DNA sequence: TGTGCCAGCAGTTCCCAGGGGAGTGAGCAGTACTTC. This gives the protein CASSSQGSEQYF.

This chain joins TRBV29-1 and TRBJ2-1; 7 bases align to TRBD2. This CDR3 contains 14 residues. With 6 bases clipped from V and 0 bases from J, the junction kept 5 bases outside the gene matches. Germline-derived CDR1 and CDR2 are SQVTM and ANQGSEA. The CDR3 DNA follows: TGCAGCGTACTAGCGACCAACTCCTACAATGAGCAGTTCTTC. Amino acid sequence: CSVLATNSYNEQFF.

The chain uses TRBV30 and TRBJ1-6; 12 bases agree with TRBD1. CDR3 length: 16 amino acids. The germline V gene encodes CDR1 GTSNPN and CDR2 SVGIG (reference sequence). J was trimmed by 7 bases and V by 0 bases; bases with no gene match: 4. The CDR3 DNA reads as TGTGCCTGGAGTGTACGGGACAGGGGGCCGAATTCACCCCTCCACTTT. This sequence encodes CAWSVRDRGPNSPLHF.

The chain couples TRBV12-5 to TRBJ2-4; D not resolved. Trimming took 1 base from V and 0 from J, leaving 4 bases between them. Per germline, CDR1 LGHNT and CDR2 FRNRAP. This CDR3 is 14 amino acids long. The CDR3 loop is CASGLGVAKNIQYF. The CDR3 region has the DNA TGTGCTAGTGGTTTGGGGGTAGCCAAAAACATTCAGTACTTC.

For the CDR3, the DNA is TGTGCCAGCAGCTTAGGGACGGTTGAAGCTTTCTTT. It specifies CASSLGTVEAFF. The gene calls are TRBV7-2 and TRBJ1-1; D unresolved. This CDR3 is built from 12 residues. Germline assignment: CDR1 SGHTA and CDR2 FQGNSA. Trimming cost V 1 base and J 7 bases, with 7 bases left between them.

This sequence joins TRBV5-4 and TRBJ2-1, with 7 bases identical to TRBD1. CDR1 and CDR2 (germline): SGHNT, YYREEE (reference sequence). The CDR3 length is 15 residues. The V and J ends lost 7 bases and 5 bases, in that order; junction bases with no gene match: 12. CDR3 DNA sequence: TGTGCCAGCTCCCTCACGGGACAGAACCACAATGAGCAGTTCTTC. Its protein product is CASSLTGQNHNEQFF.

The V gene is TRBV5-4, the J gene TRBJ2-4, with D possibly matching TRBD2 (7 bases). Trimming stripped 2 bases from V and 6 bases from J, with 15 bases between. The CDR3 totals 15 residues. CDR1 and CDR2 (germline): SGHNT, YYREEE (reference sequence). This CDR3 reads CASSLSRGAGNIQYF. The CDR3 DNA sequence: TGTGCCAGCAGCTTAAGTCGGGGGGCCGGAAACATTCAGTACTTC.

Regarding this clone: The germline gene is not matched at one end of the junction; a read error may be the cause. The V gene is TRBV6-5, the J gene TRBJ2-2, with D possibly being TRBD1 or TRBD2 (5 bases each). Germline assignment: CDR1 MNHEY and CDR2 SVGAGI. This CDR3 has 16 amino acids. CDR3 bases: TGTGCCAGCAGCTACTCAGGGACCCCGAACACCGGGGAGCTGTTTTTT. This translates into CASSYSGTPNTGELFF.

This chain links TRBV19 with TRBJ2-3, with 13 bases fitting TRBD2. This CDR3 region has 15 residues. The ends lost 5 bases at V and 6 bases at J; junction bases unmatched: 5. Germline CDR1 reads LNHDA; CDR2 reads SQIVND (reference sequence). Written as DNA, the CDR3 is TGTGCCAGTAGTCCGACTAGCGGGGGGTACGATACGCAGTATTTT. Translated, it gives CASSPTSGGYDTQYF.

The chain has TRBV5-1 and TRBJ2-3; the match to TRBD1 covers 7 bases. Germline V lookup: CDR1 SGHRS, CDR2 YFSETQ. With 4 bases clipped from V and 5 bases from J, the junction kept 13 bases outside the gene matches. The CDR3 sequence is 16 residues long. CDR3 sequence: CASSPGTAPFKDTQYF. In nucleotides, the CDR3 is TGCGCCAGCAGCCCTGGGACAGCGCCCTTTAAAGATACGCAGTATTTT.

J is TRBJ2-7 and V is TRBV30; D possibly corresponds to TRBD2 (5 bases). V was shortened by 0 bases and J by 6 bases, with 18 bases between the two germline ends. CDR1 and CDR2 (germline): GTSNPN, SVGIG (reference sequence). The CDR3 contains 15 residues. The CDR3 DNA sequence: TGTGCCTGGAGTGTAAGCGGCAGTTCCATTTCCGAGCAGTACTTC. Residues: CAWSVSGSSISEQYF. The whole variable domain, remainder taken from reference TRBV30 and TRBJ2-7, is SQTIHQWPATLVQPVGSPLSLECTVEGTSNPNLYWYRQAAGRGLQLLFYSVGIGQISSEVPQNLSASRPQDRQFILSSKKLLLSDSGFYLCAWSVSGSSISEQYFGPGTRLTVT.

About this clone itself: The junction departs from the called germline gene at one end, perhaps through a read error. This sample includes further DNA sequences coding for the same CDR3. The V and J genes are TRBV27 and TRBJ2-7, with D possibly matching TRBD2 (5 bases). This CDR3 region has 14 residues. From germline, CDR1 is MNHEY and CDR2 SMNVEV (reference sequence). The CDR3 loop is CASSFRGSSYEQYF. CDR3 nucleotide sequence: TGCGCCAGCAGTTTTCGAGGGAGCTCCTACGAGCAGTACTTC.